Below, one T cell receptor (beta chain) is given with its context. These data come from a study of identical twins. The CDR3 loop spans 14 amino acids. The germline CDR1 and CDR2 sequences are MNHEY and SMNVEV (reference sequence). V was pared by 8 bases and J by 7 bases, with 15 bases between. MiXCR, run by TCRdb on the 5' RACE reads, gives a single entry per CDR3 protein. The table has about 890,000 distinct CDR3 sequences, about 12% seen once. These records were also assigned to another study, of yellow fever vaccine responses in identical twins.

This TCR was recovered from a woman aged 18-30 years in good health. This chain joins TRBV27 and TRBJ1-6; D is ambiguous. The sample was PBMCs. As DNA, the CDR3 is TGTGCCAGCGCTCGAACCGTCTTCAATTCACCCCTCCACTTT. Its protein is CASARTVFNSPLHF.